The following is a T cell receptor beta chain sequence with its context. This sample was taken from a study of blood T cell repertoires in COVID-19. Turning to the study itself: Samples representing acute and convalescent COVID-19 were sourced from the United States, Italy and Spain. The cDNA or gDNA used as material had been derived from T cells, B-cell-depleted T cells, or PBMCs.

In the authors' workflow: How many nucleated cells were present was estimated from reference gene primer amplification. Profiling relied on immunoSEQ multiplex PCR, and the TCRdb table lists in-frame clones only, not all of them. Clone size and the V and J calls come from that table; the DNA yielded D and trimming. The table includes 200,000 or so clones, 75% to 90% detected once. V gave up 3 bases and J gave up 2 bases; unmatched junction bases: 4. The CDR3 runs 14 residues. The germline gives CDR1 SGHDT, CDR2 YYEEEE. The V gene is TRBV5-6, the J gene TRBJ2-5, with 7 bases matching TRBD1. The sequence was obtained from a man aged 65 to 85 with active or convalescent COVID-19. The sequencing input was peripheral blood. CDR3: CASSSTGEQETQYF. CDR3 nucleotide sequence: TGTGCCAGCAGCTCAACAGGGGAACAAGAGACCCAGTACTTC. The complete variable domain, with remaining parts taken from reference TRBV5-6 and TRBJ2-5, reads DAGVTQSPTHLIKTRGQQVTLRCSPKSGHDTVSWYQQALGQGPQFIFQYYEEEERQRGNFPDRFSGHQFPNYSSELNVNALLLGDSALYLCASSSTGEQETQYFGPGTRLLVL.